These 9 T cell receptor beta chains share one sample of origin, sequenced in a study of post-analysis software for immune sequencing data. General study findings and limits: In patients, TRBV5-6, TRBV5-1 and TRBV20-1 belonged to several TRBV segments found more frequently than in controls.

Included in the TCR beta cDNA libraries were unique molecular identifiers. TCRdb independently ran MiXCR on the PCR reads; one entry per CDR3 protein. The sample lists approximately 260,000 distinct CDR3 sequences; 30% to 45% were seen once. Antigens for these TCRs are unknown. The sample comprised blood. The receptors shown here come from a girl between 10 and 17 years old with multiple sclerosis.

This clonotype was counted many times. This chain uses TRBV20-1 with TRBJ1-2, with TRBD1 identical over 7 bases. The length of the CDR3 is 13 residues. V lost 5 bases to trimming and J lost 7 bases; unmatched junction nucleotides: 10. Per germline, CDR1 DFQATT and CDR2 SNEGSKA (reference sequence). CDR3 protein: CSARKGASGGYTF. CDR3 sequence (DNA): TGCAGTGCTCGCAAGGGGGCTTCGGGTGGCTACACCTTC.

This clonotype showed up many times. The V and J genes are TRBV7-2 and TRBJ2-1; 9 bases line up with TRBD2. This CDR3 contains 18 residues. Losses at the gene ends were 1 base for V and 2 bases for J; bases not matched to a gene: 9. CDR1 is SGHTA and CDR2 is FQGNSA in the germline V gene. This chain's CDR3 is CASSLEGSGRGTYNEQFF. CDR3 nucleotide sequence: TGTGCCAGCAGCTTAGAGGGTAGCGGGAGAGGGACCTACAATGAGCAGTTCTTC.

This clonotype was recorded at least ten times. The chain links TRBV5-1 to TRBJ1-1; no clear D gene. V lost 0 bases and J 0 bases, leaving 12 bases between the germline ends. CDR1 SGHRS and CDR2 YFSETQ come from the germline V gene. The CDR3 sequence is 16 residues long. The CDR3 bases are TGCGCCAGCAGCTTGGTCTCCGGGATTATGAACACTGAAGCTTTCTTT. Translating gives CASSLVSGIMNTEAFF.

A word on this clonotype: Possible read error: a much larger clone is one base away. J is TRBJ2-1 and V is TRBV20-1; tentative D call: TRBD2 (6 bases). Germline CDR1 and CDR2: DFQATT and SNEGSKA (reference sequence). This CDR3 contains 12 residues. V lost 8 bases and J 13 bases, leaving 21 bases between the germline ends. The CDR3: CSSFRDSETQFF. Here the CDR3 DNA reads TGCAGTTCCTTCCGGGACTCAGAGACCCAGTTCTTC.

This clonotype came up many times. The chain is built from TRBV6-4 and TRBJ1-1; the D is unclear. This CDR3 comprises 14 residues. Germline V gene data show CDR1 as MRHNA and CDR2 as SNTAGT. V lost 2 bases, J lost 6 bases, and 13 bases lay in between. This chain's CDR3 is CASSDTGSVAEAFF. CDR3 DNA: TGTGCCAGCAGTGACACGGGGAGTGTCGCTGAAGCTTTCTTT.

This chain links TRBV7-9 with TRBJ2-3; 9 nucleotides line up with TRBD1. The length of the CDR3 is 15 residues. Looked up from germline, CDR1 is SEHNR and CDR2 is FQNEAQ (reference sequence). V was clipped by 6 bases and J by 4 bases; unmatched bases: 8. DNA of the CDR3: TGTGCCAGCAGAGGGACAGGGCGAGGTCCAGATACGCAGTATTTT. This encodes CASRGTGRGPDTQYF.

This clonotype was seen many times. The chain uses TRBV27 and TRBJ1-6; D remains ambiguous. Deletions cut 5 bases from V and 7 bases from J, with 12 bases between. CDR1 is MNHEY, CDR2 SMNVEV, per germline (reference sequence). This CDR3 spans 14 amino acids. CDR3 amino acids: CASSTRQENSPLHF. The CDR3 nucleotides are TGTGCCAGCAGTACCCGCCAGGAAAATTCACCCCTCCACTTT.

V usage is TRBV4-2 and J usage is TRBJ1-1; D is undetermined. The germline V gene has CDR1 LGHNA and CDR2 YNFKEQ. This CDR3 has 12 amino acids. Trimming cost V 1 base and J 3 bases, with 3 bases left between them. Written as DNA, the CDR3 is TGTGCCAGCAGCCAAGTCGACACTGAAGCTTTCTTT. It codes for CASSQVDTEAFF.

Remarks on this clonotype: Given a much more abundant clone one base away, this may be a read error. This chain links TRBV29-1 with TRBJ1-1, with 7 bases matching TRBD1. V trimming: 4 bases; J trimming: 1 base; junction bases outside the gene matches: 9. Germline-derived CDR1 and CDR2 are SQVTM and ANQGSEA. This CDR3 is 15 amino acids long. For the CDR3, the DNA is TGCAGCGTTGGTGGCCTAGGACAGGCGAACACTGAAGCTTTCTTT. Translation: CSVGGLGQANTEAFF.